This T cell receptor beta chain stems from a study of T cells in localized non-small cell lung cancer (dated by TCRdb to about 2020). In terms of the full investigation: Comparing tumors with uninvolved tumor-adjacent lungs, the study looked at the T cell repertoires of approximately 250 patients with early-stage NSCLC. The cohort was made up of approximately 250 treatment-naive NSCLC patients whose localized lung tumors had been resected. Of the NSCLC patients, 129 were male and approximately 97 were female, and the mean age was roughly 61 years.

At diagnosis, tumor, uninvolved tumor-adjacent lung and peripheral blood were collected and then preserved as a mix of FFPE and fresh-frozen material. For TCR repertoire profiling, the blood samples were analyzed as peripheral blood mononuclear cells. Note on this clone: The antigen it binds to is not known. No quality values exist for individual bases; no much larger clone is one base distant.

Via the germline V gene (reference sequence), CDR1 is LNHDA and CDR2 SQIVND. V loses 1 base, J loses 7 bases, and the germline ends lie 11 bases apart. The CDR3, cysteine through phenylalanine, is 13 amino acids long. The retained sequence is limited to the CDR3, 39 bases, with the frame set at the first base. What the research found in general, with its limitations: Because multi-region tumor sequencing was not done, intratumor heterogeneity could not be ruled out. Longer overall survival was associated with higher T cell density in blood, whereas shorter survival was associated with higher clonality in adjacent lung. Since the design was exploratory, TCR variables were selected using unadjusted p-values with no false-discovery rate correction. Of the top 100 tumor clones, a median of approximately 60 were detected in paired uninvolved adjacent lung; under 35 were also among that lung's top 100. Uninvolved tumor-adjacent lung showed the highest T cell clonality, higher than tumor, which suggests more focused antigenic responses in the uninvolved tumor-adjacent lung.

TCR beta CDR3 regions were sequenced from DNA using the immunoSEQ Assay. On the authors' methods: To compute T cell density, TCR beta template counts were normalized to usable DNA, which was estimated by amplifying housekeeping genes. Using the preseqR package, richness was estimated by extrapolating to 120,000 templates for tissue samples and 400,000 templates for PBMC samples. Clonality was defined as one minus Pielou's evenness. Differential abundance testing on productive amino-acid clonotypes, with a minimum total count of 5 and an alpha of 0.1, was used to identify tissue-enriched TCRs. The Jaccard Index and the Morisita Overlap Index were used to measure repertoire overlap between compartments. GLIPH grouped TCR beta CDR3s together with public tetramer-defined viral CDR3s, and a viral motif had to include at least three viral sequences and show V-gene enrichment. TCRdb obtained this table from immuneACCESS and retained in-frame rearrangements with V and J assigned. These tables miss some clones; where compared with another copy, unresolved V genes account for less than half of the shortfall, and the remainder is unexplained. D and trimming come from the DNA, and the V and J calls and clone size come from that table. This sample has roughly 39,000 clones in its table, and roughly nine tenths of those were observed once. Over 9.5% of the sample goes to the ten largest clones.

The sequence was obtained from a woman aged 40 to 75 with stage II lung adenocarcinoma. The rearranged chain carries TRBV19 and TRBJ2-7; the D element could tentatively be TRBD1 or TRBD2, as 5 bases agree for each. The sequenced sample was PBMCs, obtained before any cancer treatment. The nucleotides are TGTGCCAGTAGTATAGGGGGGAAGCGTGAGCAGTACTTC. This translates into CASSIGGKREQYF.